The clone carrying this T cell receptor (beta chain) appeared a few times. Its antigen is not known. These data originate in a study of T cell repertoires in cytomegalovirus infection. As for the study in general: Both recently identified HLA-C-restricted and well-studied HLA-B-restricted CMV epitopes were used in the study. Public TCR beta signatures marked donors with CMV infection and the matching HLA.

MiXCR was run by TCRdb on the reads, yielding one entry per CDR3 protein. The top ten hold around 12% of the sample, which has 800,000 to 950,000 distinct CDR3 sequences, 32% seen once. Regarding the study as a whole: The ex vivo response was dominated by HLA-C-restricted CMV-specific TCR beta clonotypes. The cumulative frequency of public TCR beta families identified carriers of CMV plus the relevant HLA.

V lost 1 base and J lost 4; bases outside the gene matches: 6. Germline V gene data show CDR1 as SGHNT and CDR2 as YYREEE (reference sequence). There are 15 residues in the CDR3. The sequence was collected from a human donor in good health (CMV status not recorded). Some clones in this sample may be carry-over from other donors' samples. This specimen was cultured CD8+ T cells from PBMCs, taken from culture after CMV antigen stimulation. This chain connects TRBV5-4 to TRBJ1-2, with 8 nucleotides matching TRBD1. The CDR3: CASSLIAGGIYGYTF. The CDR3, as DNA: TGTGCCAGCAGCTTGATTGCAGGGGGCATCTATGGCTACACCTTC.